This T cell receptor beta chain was identified in a study of T cell repertoires in cytomegalovirus infection. Study as a whole: In the study, CMV epitopes included recently identified HLA-C-restricted and well-studied HLA-B-restricted ones. Based on public TCR beta signatures, there were indications of CMV infection and of a matching HLA type.

The CDR3 extends over 14 amino acids. The germline V and J ends were trimmed by 1 base and 3 bases, with 9 bases remaining between them. Regarding the study as a whole: The ex vivo response showed dominance by HLA-C-restricted CMV-specific TCR beta clonotypes. People with CMV and the relevant HLA were identified by cumulative public TCR beta family frequency.

This clonotype was found a few times. Its specificity is not known. Via MiXCR, TCRdb re-called the reads, giving one row per CDR3 protein. The sample shows approximately 990,000 distinct CDR3 sequences, 30% to 40% of them seen only once. The sequencing here drew on cultured CD8+ T cells from PBMCs, taken from culture after CMV antigen stimulation. The chain carries TRBV12-3 or TRBV12-4 and TRBJ1-2; no definite D call. The sequence derives from a human donor in good health (CMV status not recorded). Some clones in this sample may be carry-over from other donors' samples. CDR3 coding DNA: TGTGCCAGCAGTTTAGGGGCTCAATACTATGGCTACACCTTC. Amino acid sequence: CASSLGAQYYGYTF.